This T cell receptor (beta chain) emerged from a study of cytomegalovirus exposure and HLA in healthy donors. Study-level findings and limits: The authors enumerated over 150 TCR beta chains as linked to cytomegalovirus.

Turning to this clone: Its antigen is still unknown.

Primers: 60 Vbeta forward and 13 Jbeta reverse. TCRdb's copy holds only in-frame clones and misses some; the assay was immunoSEQ multiplex PCR. Here the sample spans about 250,000 clones, about 90% being singletons. The CDR3 length is 15 residues. J was trimmed by 0 bases and V by 4 bases; bases with no gene match: 1. Looked up from germline, CDR1 is LGHNA and CDR2 is YNFKEQ. The TCR originated in a girl aged 2 to 9 in good health and CMV-seronegative. The chain recombines TRBV4-2 with TRBJ2-7, with 12 bases matching TRBD2. Input material: PBMCs. The CDR3 DNA reads TGTGCCAGCAGCCGGGGACTAGCGGGCTCCTACGAGCAGTACTTC. It yields the protein CASSRGLAGSYEQYF.